This T cell receptor beta chain was identified in a study of control samples from healthy donors and cancer patients (dated by TCRdb to about 2020). V is clipped by 7 bases and J by 4 bases, and the sequence between their germline boundaries is 12 bases long. Inclusive of the bounding cysteine and phenylalanine, the CDR3 is 13 residues long. This entry keeps only the CDR3 DNA: 39 bases, framed from base 1. CDR1 and CDR2, looked up from the germline V gene (reference sequence), are SEHNR and FQNEAQ. Details on this clone: No antigen is known for it. One base away there is no much larger clone; base qualities are not given.

The receptor library was made with the immunoSEQ multiplex PCR assay. Sourced from immuneACCESS, this table was stored by TCRdb with only in-frame sequences that have V and J called. A share of the clones is absent; for the studies checked, an unresolved V gene accounts for under half, and the remainder has no known explanation. This sample holds approximately 140,000 clones; roughly 91% were observed only once. The ten largest clones add up to 6.5% to 9.5% of the sample. The V and J genes are TRBV7-9 and TRBJ2-3; the D gene cannot be named for sure. Sequenced: PBMCs. The clonotype originates from a man aged 50 or older with head and neck cancer. CDR3 protein: CASTPASADTQYF. Read as DNA, the sequence is TGTGCCAGCACCCCGGCTTCCGCAGATACGCAGTATTTT. Full variable domain (CDR3 extended with the reference TRBV7-9 and TRBJ2-3 proteins): DTGVSQNPRHKITKRGQNVTFRCDPISEHNRLYWYRQTLGQGPEFLTYFQNEAQLEKSRLLSDRFSAERPKGSFSTLEIQRTEQGDSAMYLCASTPASADTQYFGPGTRLTVL.